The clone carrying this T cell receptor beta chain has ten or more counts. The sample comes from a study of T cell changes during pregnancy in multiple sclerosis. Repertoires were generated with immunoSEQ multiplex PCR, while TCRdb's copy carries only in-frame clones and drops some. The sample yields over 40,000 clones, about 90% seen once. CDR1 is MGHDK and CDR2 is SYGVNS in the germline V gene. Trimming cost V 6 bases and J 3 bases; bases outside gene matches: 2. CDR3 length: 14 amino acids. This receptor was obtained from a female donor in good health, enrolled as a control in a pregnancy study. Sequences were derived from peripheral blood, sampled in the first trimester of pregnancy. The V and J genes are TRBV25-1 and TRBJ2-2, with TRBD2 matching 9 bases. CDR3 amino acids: CASSPSGDTGELFF. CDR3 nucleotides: TGTGCCAGCAGCCCTAGCGGGGACACCGGGGAGCTGTTTTTT.